These T cell receptor beta chains were read from a single sample in a study of T cells after posttransplantation cyclophosphamide. The assay was immunoSEQ multiplex PCR, and TCRdb's table has in-frame clones only and misses some. The specimen has some 37,000 clones, none found just once. Specimen: PBMCs. The origin of the receptors is a girl between 10 and 17 years old in good health, CMV-negative, and a related stem cell transplant donor. The CDR3 runs from the conserved cysteine through the conserved F or W. D genes are given only for firm matches. Some rows mark clone size as missing; the rest say once, few, many or name a class of expanded clone.

v_call	j_call	clone_size	d_call	cdr3_aa	cdr3_nt
TRBV18	TRBJ1-2	few	-	CASSDAGATNYGYTF	TGTGCCAGCTCGGATGCTGGGGCTACTAACTATGGTTACACCTTC
TRBV27	TRBJ2-2	few	-	CASSFDTPPVRVGTGELFF	TGTGCCAGCAGTTTCGATACCCCCCCCGTACGGGTGGGCACCGGGGAGCTGTTTTTT
TRBV18	TRBJ2-1	-	TRBD1	CASSPSGGGEQFF	TGTGCCAGCTCACCCTCAGGGGGCGGTGAGCAGTTCTTC
TRBV9	TRBJ2-1	many	TRBD2	CASSLGLAGGFAYNEQFF	TGTGCCAGCAGCCTCGGACTAGCGGGAGGGTTTGCCTACAATGAGCAGTTCTTC
TRBV7-2	TRBJ2-7	many	-	CASSLFVRALSYEQYF	TGTGCCAGCAGCTTATTCGTGAGGGCCCTCTCCTACGAGCAGTACTTC
TRBV11-2	TRBJ2-7	-	TRBD1	CASSPPLGQPLMEQYF	TGTGCCAGCAGCCCACCGTTGGGACAGCCCCTAATGGAGCAGTACTTC
TRBV7-9	TRBJ2-3	few	TRBD1	CASSPGQGMNQPQYF	TGTGCCAGCAGCCCGGGACAGGGGATGAACCAGCCCCAGTATTTT
TRBV7-2	TRBJ2-1	many	TRBD2	CASGLAGGEYNEQFF	TGTGCCAGCGGACTAGCGGGGGGCGAGTACAATGAGCAGTTCTTC
TRBV19	TRBJ1-2	many	TRBD1	CASSIGQGIVYGYTF	TGTGCCAGTAGTATCGGACAGGGAATAGTCTATGGCTACACCTTC
TRBV19	TRBJ1-1	many	TRBD1	CASSIKTGALAEAFF	TGTGCCAGTAGTATCAAGACAGGGGCCCTCGCTGAAGCTTTCTTT
TRBV4-1	TRBJ2-7	-	TRBD1	CASSPYLRGQALYEQYF	TGCGCCAGCAGCCCTTACCTCCGGGGACAGGCTTTATACGAGCAGTACTTC
TRBV4-1	TRBJ2-3	many	TRBD2	CASSQDGASGSTDTQYF	TGCGCCAGCAGCCAAGACGGGGCTAGCGGGAGCACAGATACGCAGTATTTT
TRBV21-1	TRBJ1-2	many	-	CASSPLAGGRTNYGYTF	TGTGCCAGCAGCCCCCTCGCGGGGGGCAGAACTAACTATGGCTACACCTTC
TRBV15	TRBJ2-7	few	TRBD1	CATSREQGAYEQYF	TGTGCCACCAGCAGAGAACAGGGGGCTTACGAGCAGTACTTC
TRBV9	TRBJ2-2	-	TRBD2	CASSVAAGGTGELFF	TGTGCCAGCAGCGTAGCAGCGGGAGGGACCGGGGAGCTGTTTTTT
TRBV20-1	TRBJ1-2	many	-	CSVRFSYGYTF	TGCAGTGTCAGGTTTTCCTATGGCTACACCTTC
TRBV7-6	TRBJ2-7	few	-	CATDVTSISYEQYF	TGTGCCACCGATGTGACTAGTATCTCCTACGAGCAGTACTTC
TRBV30	TRBJ1-1	many	-	CAWSRNRGADTEAFF	TGTGCCTGGAGCCGTAACCGGGGAGCGGACACTGAAGCTTTCTTT
TRBV6-5	TRBJ2-5	-	TRBD2	CASSSDSSGSQETQYF	TGTGCCAGCAGTTCCGATTCTAGCGGCTCCCAAGAGACCCAGTACTTC
TRBV9	TRBJ2-2	few	-	CASSLPTSGTGELFF	TGTGCCAGCAGCCTCCCGACTAGTGGCACCGGGGAGCTGTTTTTT
TRBV7-7	TRBJ1-4	-	TRBD1	CASSRRTGGEWDEKLFF	TGTGCCAGCAGCCGGCGGACAGGGGGCGAATGGGATGAAAAACTGTTTTTT
TRBV2	TRBJ2-5	few	-	CASSDAGRGETQYF	TGTGCCAGCAGTGACGCGGGGCGAGGGGAGACCCAGTACTTC
TRBV18	TRBJ2-2	few	TRBD2	CASSPGLAVGELFF	TGTGCCAGCTCACCGGGACTAGCGGTCGGGGAGCTGTTTTTT
TRBV10-2	TRBJ2-1	many	TRBD2	CASSFLAGESYNEQFF	TGCGCCAGCAGTTTTCTAGCGGGAGAATCCTACAATGAGCAGTTCTTC
TRBV2	TRBJ2-1	many	TRBD2	CASSEVSGGVYNEQFF	TGTGCCAGCAGTGAGGTTAGCGGGGGGGTATACAATGAGCAGTTCTTC
TRBV6-4	TRBJ2-2	many	TRBD2	CASSDGGAGELFF	TGTGCCAGCAGTGACGGGGGGGCCGGGGAGCTGTTTTTT
TRBV5-6	TRBJ2-7	-	TRBD1	CASSPRDRDSPYEQYF	TGCGCCAGCAGCCCCCGGGACAGGGACTCCCCCTACGAGCAGTACTTC
TRBV10-3	TRBJ1-1	few	TRBD1	CAISESTTGDTEAFF	TGTGCCATCAGTGAGTCGACGACAGGGGACACTGAAGCTTTCTTT
TRBV27	TRBJ1-2	few	-	CASSLGGGYGYTF	TGTGCCAGCAGTTTGGGAGGGGGTTATGGCTACACCTTC
TRBV5-5	TRBJ1-1	many	-	CASSLEGRERGTEAFF	TGTGCCAGCAGCTTGGAGGGCCGGGAGAGGGGTACTGAAGCTTTCTTT
TRBV13	TRBJ2-1	many	-	CASSLHSGDTYNEQFF	TGTGCCAGCAGCTTACATTCAGGGGATACCTACAATGAGCAGTTCTTC
TRBV5-1	TRBJ2-5	many	-	CASSLRGETQYF	TGCGCCAGCAGCTTAAGGGGGGAGACCCAGTACTTC
TRBV7-2	TRBJ1-1	-	-	CASSLDGQGFTEAFF	TGTGCCAGCAGCTTAGATGGCCAGGGCTTCACTGAAGCTTTCTTT
TRBV15	TRBJ2-5	few	TRBD1	CATSGSRGETQYF	TGTGCCACCAGCGGAAGCAGGGGGGAGACCCAGTACTTC
TRBV5-4	TRBJ2-7	few	TRBD1	CASSLEGQGAPYEQYF	TGTGCCAGCAGCTTGGAAGGACAGGGGGCCCCCTACGAGCAGTACTTC
TRBV6-5	TRBJ1-4	many	-	CASRNRIYEKLFF	TGTGCCAGCAGAAACAGGATTTATGAAAAACTGTTTTTT
TRBV7-9	TRBJ2-7	few	TRBD1	CASSFRDRVDEQYF	TGTGCCAGCAGCTTCCGGGACAGGGTCGACGAGCAGTACTTC
TRBV5-1	TRBJ2-2	-	TRBD2	CASRFLAGPNTGELFF	TGCGCCAGCAGGTTTTTAGCGGGACCGAACACCGGGGAGCTGTTTTTT
TRBV7-3	TRBJ2-3	-	-	CASSLLAGRGDTQYF	TGTGCCAGCAGCTTACTAGCCGGGAGAGGAGATACGCAGTATTTT
TRBV2	TRBJ2-7	-	TRBD1	CASSETGTGGEQYF	TGTGCCAGCAGTGAAACCGGGACAGGGGGGGAGCAGTACTTC
TRBV9	TRBJ1-1	many	TRBD1	CASSVTGEWGTEAFF	TGTGCCAGCAGCGTAACAGGGGAATGGGGAACTGAAGCTTTCTTT
TRBV7-9	TRBJ2-3	many	-	CASSLTTKRDTQYF	TGTGCCAGCAGCTTGACGACTAAACGGGATACGCAGTATTTT
TRBV5-4	TRBJ1-1	many	-	CASSYSNTEAFF	TGTGCCAGCAGCTACTCGAACACTGAAGCTTTCTTT
TRBV5-1	TRBJ1-1	many	-	CASSLRREEAFF	TGCGCCAGCAGCTTGCGGAGGGAAGAAGCTTTCTTT
TRBV7-6	TRBJ1-2	many	TRBD1	CASSLGLRGQLNYGYTF	TGTGCCAGCAGCTTAGGCCTCAGGGGGCAACTTAACTATGGCTACACCTTC
TRBV5-4	TRBJ2-7	few	TRBD2	CATHSTSGSPGDEQYF	TGTGCCACCCACAGTACTAGCGGGAGCCCGGGGGACGAGCAGTACTTC
TRBV5-4	TRBJ2-7	many	-	CASSLSGAQNEQYF	TGTGCCAGCAGCTTGTCAGGGGCGCAAAACGAGCAGTACTTC
TRBV5-1	TRBJ2-7	-	TRBD1	CASSLLPWYVNSGQVWYEQYF	TGCGCCAGCAGCTTGCTCCCCTGGTATGTTAATTCAGGACAGGTGTGGTACGAGCAGTACTTC
TRBV23-1	TRBJ2-1	few	TRBD2	CASSLLAGGGGGHNEQFF	TGCGCCAGCAGTTTACTAGCGGGAGGAGGTGGGGGGCACAATGAGCAGTTCTTC
TRBV2	TRBJ1-4	many	-	CASRRTATNEKLFF	TGTGCCAGCAGGCGGACAGCGACTAATGAAAAACTGTTTTTT
TRBV4-1	TRBJ1-1	many	-	CASSHQFRDTEAFF	TGCGCCAGCAGCCATCAATTCAGGGACACTGAAGCTTTCTTT
TRBV10-3	TRBJ2-1	-	TRBD1	CAISLQGVNYNEQFF	TGTGCCATCAGCCTACAGGGGGTAAATTACAATGAGCAGTTCTTC
TRBV7-3	TRBJ2-7	many	-	CASSSSPGYEQYF	TGTGCCAGCAGCTCCTCCCCCGGCTACGAGCAGTACTTC
TRBV9	TRBJ2-2	-	TRBD1	CASSARTGSNTGELFF	TGTGCCAGCAGCGCAAGGACAGGGTCGAACACCGGGGAGCTGTTTTTT
TRBV4-1	TRBJ2-3	few	-	CASSQDGFAGRKTDTQYF	TGCGCCAGCAGCCAAGATGGGTTCGCGGGGAGGAAAACAGATACGCAGTATTTT
TRBV7-9	TRBJ2-5	-	TRBD2	CASSLGEGSSQTQYF	TGTGCCAGCAGCTTAGGGGAGGGCTCTTCGCAGACCCAGTACTTC
TRBV19	TRBJ2-2	many	TRBD1	CATTGGSGELFF	TGTGCCACCACAGGGGGCTCCGGGGAGCTGTTTTTT
TRBV5-1	TRBJ2-7	few	TRBD1	CASSFTGQVYEQYF	TGCGCCAGCAGCTTTACGGGACAGGTCTACGAGCAGTACTTC
TRBV6-5	TRBJ2-2	few	TRBD2	CASSYASGTRTGELFF	TGTGCCAGCAGTTACGCCTCCGGGACTAGGACCGGGGAGCTGTTTTTT